The rows below give T cell receptor beta chains drawn from one sample of a study of cytomegalovirus exposure and HLA in healthy donors. TCRdb keeps only in-frame clones here, not all; method: immunoSEQ multiplex PCR. Among 170,000 or so clones, roughly 80% were seen once, and the ten largest hold about 0.63%. Material: PBMCs. These receptors came from a boy younger than 18 in good health and CMV-seronegative. CDR3s include the opening cysteine and the closing phenylalanine or tryptophan.

>TRBJ2-7|TRBV7-9
CSSSLTTSSYEQYF
>TRBJ2-4|TRBV2
CASSGFAGWSGSKNIQYF
>TRBJ2-7|TRBV30
CAWSADRGAYEQYF
>TRBJ2-5|TRBV30
CAWSGPFAGGPQETQYF
>TRBJ2-7|TRBV27
CASSSGSEQYF
>TRBJ2-5|TRBV28
CAIERTGGEETQYF
>TRBJ1-2|TRBV11-1
CASSPDRDRGYTF
>TRBJ1-4|TRBV6-1
CASSSRGGAVEKLFF
>TRBJ2-3|TRBV7-6
CASSSLATSTDTQYF
>TRBJ2-5|TRBV19
CASSPDGGREQYF
>TRBJ1-1|TRBV7-2
CASRPTRNTEAFF
>TRBJ2-1|TRBV5-1
CASSQTQGNSYNEQFF
>TRBJ1-2|TRBV7-9
CASSLGGTYGYTF
>TRBJ2-7|TRBV18
CASSPSQEGFEQYF
>TRBJ1-2|TRBV19
CASSTATFRQNYGYTF
>TRBJ1-1|TRBV10-3
CAISDSWDSNTEAFF
>TRBJ1-4|TRBV14
CASSPLTGSEKLFF
>TRBJ1-1|TRBV7-9
CASSLLAENTEAFF
>TRBJ1-2|TRBV5-5
CASSLWDSSNYGYTF
>TRBJ1-1|TRBV10-3
CAISESRTGGNTEAFF
>TRBJ2-1|TRBV7-3
CASSLIRGGEQFF
>TRBJ2-7|TRBV7-2
CASSLVGTGVAYEQYF
>TRBJ2-3|TRBV5-1
CASSLGPGLAGGLLTDTQYF
>TRBJ1-1|TRBV11-3
CASSFGTLNTEAFF
>TRBJ1-1|TRBV2
CASSEKLLNTEAFF
>TRBJ1-1|TRBV15
CATSRDKGGRTEAFF
>TRBJ2-6|TRBV5-4
CASSFSGSANSGANVLTF
>TRBJ1-2|TRBV11-3
CASSPTAFYGHTF
>TRBJ2-3|TRBV30
CAWSVLAGGGDTQYF
>TRBJ2-1|TRBV9
CASSPRELSYNEQFF
>TRBJ1-2|TRBV25-1
CASSEPLGQGNYGYTF
>TRBJ2-5|TRBV7-2
CASNGGGGSGETQYF
>TRBJ1-1|TRBV7-2
CASSAFWRQKENTEAFF
>TRBJ1-1|TRBV6-6
CASARTAIRNTEAFF
>TRBJ2-2|TRBV4-2
CASSQGPGERTTRELFF